This TCR beta chain originates from a study of prognosis after radiotherapy for stage I lung cancer. Study-level background: Distant metastases after radiotherapy occurred in a few patients at a median of about seven months; 15 showed no significant progression.

This clonotype was observed once. Its target is unknown. Amplicons of TCR beta CDR3 were generated from genomic DNA by two-round multiplex PCR. Primers were specific to each TRBV and TRBJ gene in first-round PCR. TCRdb analysed the multiplex PCR reads with MiXCR anew, one entry per CDR3 protein. The sample has more than 11,000 distinct CDR3 sequences; 31% are singletons. Regarding the study as a whole: Among expanded TCR clones, tumor specificity was not determined.

Every member of the patient group was node-negative on CT and PET/CT (none had prior chemotherapy, radiotherapy or other malignancies). This sequence was found in a donor at least 50 years old with non-small cell lung cancer. The sample was PBMCs, taken before or after stereotactic body radiation therapy (not recorded which).

CDR3 bases: TGCAGTGAAGTCAGCCTTAAAACCTACAATGAGCAGTTCTTC. This translates into CSEVSLKTYNEQFF. The V call is TRBV20-1, the J call TRBJ2-1, with D unresolved. This CDR3 contains 14 residues. CDR1 is DFQATT and CDR2 is SNEGSKA in the germline V gene (reference sequence). The ends were cut back, 7 bases at V and 2 bases at J, with 15 bases in the middle.